What follows are 8 T cell receptor beta chains derived from one specimen sequenced in a study of blood T cells in healthy people across ages. A J-beta primer mix and a sample-barcoded 5' primer were used in a second PCR of roughly 7 to 12 cycles. TCRdb analysed the 5' RACE reads with MiXCR anew, one entry per CDR3 protein. The table has 660,000 or so distinct CDR3 sequences, approximately 50% seen once; the top ten hold 30% to 45%. Material: blood. The receptor set was obtained from a man between 60 and 75 years old in good health.

CDR3 sequence: CASSQAGTSGSLDEQFF. The CDR3 DNA is TGTGCCAGCAGCCAGGCCGGGACTAGCGGGAGTTTGGATGAGCAGTTCTTC. V usage is TRBV13 and J usage is TRBJ2-1, with 14 nucleotides matching TRBD2. The J segment lost 8 bases and the V segment lost 5 bases, leaving 11 bases of the junction unmatched. Germline V gene data show CDR1 as PRHDT and CDR2 as FYEKMQ (reference sequence). This CDR3 is 17 amino acids long.

The chain is built from TRBV20-1 and TRBJ1-5, with TRBD1 identical over 8 bases. V trimming: 1 base; J trimming: 2 bases; junction bases outside the gene matches: 10. The CDR3 spans 17 residues. CDR1 is DFQATT, CDR2 SNEGSKA, per germline (reference sequence). In DNA, the CDR3 is TGCAGTGCTAGAGGGGTCCCACAGGGGGTCGGCAATCAGCCCCAGCATTTT. Translated: CSARGVPQGVGNQPQHF.

The rearrangement links TRBV19 to TRBJ2-5; perhaps D is TRBD1 or TRBD2 (5 bases each). Germline CDR1 LNHDA, CDR2 SQIVND (reference sequence). The CDR3 has 15 amino acids. V was clipped by 2 bases and J by 1 base, with 11 bases between them. For the CDR3, the DNA is TGTGCCAGTAGTATACGGTGGGGGAGCCAAGAGACCCAGTACTTC. It codes for CASSIRWGSQETQYF. Looking up the rest from reference TRBV19 and TRBJ2-5 gives the full variable domain: DGGITQSPKYLFRKEGQNVTLSCEQNLNHDAMYWYRQDPGQGLRLIYYSQIVNDFQKGDIAEGYSVSREKKESFPLTVTSAQKNPTAFYLCASSIRWGSQETQYFGPGTRLLVL.

Points on this clonotype: Without the conserved terminal phenylalanine or tryptophan, this CDR3 likely stems from a read error. It is unclear where the CDR3 begins or ends on the DNA, so no DNA is shown, and the CDR3 is as TCRdb lists it. The chain has TRBV21-1 and TRBJ1-2; the table assigns TRBD1, which was not confirmed against the DNA. TRBV21-1 is a listed pseudogene. The length of the CDR3 is 16 amino acids, counting both ends. This chain's CDR3 is CASSKGTLGPRYGYTI.

This clonotype appeared a few times. The chain uses TRBV7-2 and TRBJ2-3; D might be TRBD1 (5 bases). The CDR3 spans 15 residues. V was cut by 5 bases and J by 6 bases, with 18 bases left in between. Germline V gene sequence: CDR1 SGHTA, CDR2 FQGNSA. The CDR3 loop is CASSPSGARWDTQYF. For the CDR3, the DNA is TGTGCCAGCAGCCCCAGTGGGGCGCGTTGGGATACGCAGTATTTT.

Note on this clonotype: One junction end disagrees with the germline gene, perhaps due to a read error. V is TRBV4-1 and J is TRBJ2-1; 10 bases agree with TRBD2. The germline gives CDR1 MGHRA, CDR2 YSYEKL. The CDR3 loop spans 16 amino acids. CDR3 sequence reads: CASSQVGTSAYNGQFF. The CDR3 region has the DNA TGCGCCAGCAGCCAAGTAGGGACTAGCGCCTACAATGGGCAGTTCTTC.

This clonotype was picked up a small number of times. V usage is TRBV7-2 and J usage is TRBJ2-5; the match to TRBD2 covers 9 bases. The CDR3 is 16 amino acids. Germline V gene data show CDR1 as SGHTA and CDR2 as FQGNSA. V lost 2 bases, J lost 0 bases, and 4 bases stayed unmatched. CDR3 sequence reads: CASSLTLAGYQETQYF. DNA for the CDR3: TGTGCCAGCAGCTTAACCCTAGCGGGGTACCAAGAGACCCAGTACTTC.

CDR3 protein: CASSLGTRLYF. The CDR3, as DNA: TGTGCCAGCAGTCTCGGAACTAGACTGTACTTC. The chain uses TRBV6-2 or TRBV6-3 and TRBJ2-7, with D possibly being TRBD2 (5 bases). The germline V and J ends were trimmed by 5 bases and 12 bases, with 14 bases remaining between them. This CDR3 comprises 11 residues. The germline V gene has CDR1 MNHEY and CDR2 SVGEGT.